The 20 T cell receptor beta chains reported below all come from one sample, sequenced in a study of cytomegalovirus exposure and HLA in healthy donors. This table comes from immunoSEQ multiplex PCR, and its TCRdb copy is limited to in-frame clones, with some not included. This table has roughly 250,000 clones, 90% appearing once. The sequencing sample was made of PBMCs. The receptors derive from a woman aged 18-30 years in good health and CMV-seronegative.

This clone has only a few counts. The genes are TRBV5-8 and TRBJ2-7; D is undetermined. Looked up from germline, CDR1 is SGHTS and CDR2 is YDEGEE. V shed 0 bases and J shed 4 bases, with 5 bases lying between them. This CDR3 has 12 residues. The CDR3 nucleotides are TGTGCCAGCAGCTTGGACGGGTACGAGCAGTACTTC. The encoded protein is CASSLDGYEQYF.

The V gene is TRBV9, the J gene TRBJ2-5, with TRBD2 matching over 10 bases. The CDR3 consists of 18 residues. The germline gives CDR1 SGDLS, CDR2 YYNGEE. The trim removed 0 bases at V and 0 bases at J, leaving 8 bases unmatched. CDR3 in amino acids: CASSVGDYSGGYQETQYF. Here the CDR3 DNA reads TGTGCCAGCAGCGTAGGAGATTATAGCGGGGGGTACCAAGAGACCCAGTACTTC.

The chain carries TRBV5-6 and TRBJ1-3, with a possible D match to TRBD1 (5 bases). CDR1 is SGHDT, CDR2 YYEEEE, per germline. The V end lost 1 base, the J end lost 0 bases, and 11 bases lay between the germline ends. This CDR3 has 16 residues. CDR3 region: CASSLTGSLSGNTIYF. In DNA form, the CDR3 reads TGTGCCAGCAGCTTGACAGGCTCCCTCTCTGGAAACACCATATATTTT.

This clone turned up a few times. The V gene is TRBV7-2, the J gene TRBJ2-2; tentative D call: TRBD2 (6 bases). V lost 3 bases and J 5 bases, leaving 13 bases between the germline ends. The germline V gene encodes CDR1 SGHTA and CDR2 FQGNSA. The CDR3 contains 15 residues. The CDR3 nucleotides read TGTGCCAGCAGCTTGGTACACCGGGGGACCGGGGAGCTGTTTTTT. Protein sequence: CASSLVHRGTGELFF.

This clone was seen a few times. The chain recombines TRBV5-1 with TRBJ1-2; D is possibly TRBD1 (5 bases). The CDR3 covers 13 residues. Looked up from germline, CDR1 is SGHRS and CDR2 is YFSETQ. Trimming took 0 bases from V and 14 from J, leaving 17 bases between them. CDR3 sequence reads: CASSLAIGAERTF. The CDR3 nucleotides read TGCGCCAGCAGCTTGGCCATAGGGGCAGAGAGAACCTTC.

This clone was seen more than once but under ten times. CDR3 residues: CASSLGDISSSGKGYTF. DNA of the CDR3: TGTGCCAGCAGCTTAGGGGACATTTCGTCTTCGGGCAAAGGCTACACCTTC. The chain carries TRBV7-9 and TRBJ1-2; D might be TRBD1 (6 bases). This CDR3 is 17 amino acids long. Between the trimmed V and J ends, which lost 1 base and 8 bases, there was a span of 23 bases. Germline CDR1 SEHNR, CDR2 FQNEAQ (reference sequence).

J is TRBJ1-2 and V is TRBV5-1; D is possibly TRBD1 (6 bases). Between the trimmed V and J ends, which lost 5 bases and 5 bases, there was a span of 19 bases. The CDR3 covers 15 residues. Germline CDR1 is SGHRS and CDR2 is YFSETQ. Written as DNA, the CDR3 is TGCGCCAGCAGAACGGGTGACCCGAGGGGGTATGGCTACACCTTC. Amino acids: CASRTGDPRGYGYTF.

The rearrangement joins TRBV9 to TRBJ2-3; maybe TRBD2 (7 bases). The CDR3 spans 15 residues. Trimming pared 3 bases from V and 4 bases from J, leaving 15 bases between. The germline V gene encodes CDR1 SGDLS and CDR2 YYNGEE. CDR3 nucleotide sequence: TGTGCCAGCAGCGCTCCCGGGGGGCTGGCAGATACGCAGTATTTT. This codes for CASSAPGGLADTQYF.

This clone was detected once. This rearrangement joins TRBV29-1 to TRBJ2-1; TRBD1 agrees at 9 bases. Germline CDR1 and CDR2: SQVTM and ANQGSEA. The V and J ends lost 6 bases and 2 bases, in that order; junction bases with no gene match: 5. The CDR3 runs to 14 residues. DNA for the CDR3: TGCAGCGTCTCGGACAGGGGAACCTACAATGAGCAGTTCTTC. Protein product: CSVSDRGTYNEQFF.

The rearrangement joins TRBV7-8 to TRBJ2-7; 8 bases are a match to TRBD1. This CDR3 region has 15 residues. V shed 4 bases and J 2 bases; nucleotides not matched to a gene: 7. Germline lookup yields CDR1 SGHVS and CDR2 FQNEAQ. The CDR3 DNA reads as TGTGCCAGCAGCTCCGTGGGACAGGAGACCTACGAGCAGTACTTC. Its translation is CASSSVGQETYEQYF.

This chain joins TRBV9 and TRBJ2-5, with 15 bases lining up with TRBD2. Trimming cost V 0 bases and J 13 bases; bases outside gene matches: 4. The germline V gene encodes CDR1 SGDLS and CDR2 YYNGEE. The CDR3 consists of 14 residues. The CDR3 DNA is TGTGCCAGCAGCGTAGCGGGGACTAGCGGGGGGTTGTACTTC. Translation: CASSVAGTSGGLYF.

The rearrangement uses TRBV28 and TRBJ2-5; TRBD2 is a possible D gene (6 bases). V dropped 6 bases and J dropped 3 bases, with 23 bases sitting between them. Germline V gives CDR1 MDHEN, CDR2 SYDVKM. The CDR3 is 17 amino acids. The CDR3 DNA is TGTGCCAGCAGCTTCGATCCCCCGGGACTCCCAAAAGAGACCCAGTACTTC. Protein: CASSFDPPGLPKETQYF. The variable domain in full, with the rest retrieved from reference TRBV28 and TRBJ2-5, is DVKVTQSSRYLVKRTGEKVFLECVQDMDHENMFWYRQDPGLGLRLIYFSYDVKMKEKGDIPEGYSVSREKKERFSLILESASTNQTSMYLCASSFDPPGLPKETQYFGPGTRLLVL.

This chain uses TRBV5-1 with TRBJ2-5; 8 nucleotides align to TRBD1. The J call could be wrong; TRBJ2-7 is a better fit for the DNA end. Germline assignment: CDR1 SGHRS and CDR2 YFSETQ. The CDR3 spans 15 residues. The CDR3 DNA sequence: TGCGCCAGCAGCTTCTTGACAGGGGAGACCTACGAGCAGTACTTC. This encodes CASSFLTGETYEQYF.

The chain joins TRBV18 to TRBJ2-1; possible D gene TRBD2, 5 bases. V was clipped by 4 bases and J by 6 bases, with 19 bases between them. Germline CDR1 reads KGHSH; CDR2 reads LQKENI. The CDR3 runs to 16 residues. The CDR3: CASSLTGLVNRNEQFF. DNA for the CDR3: TGTGCCAGCTCACTAACCGGACTCGTCAACCGCAATGAGCAGTTCTTC.

This clone occurred a few times. The V gene is TRBV7-8, the J gene TRBJ2-7; D possibly corresponds to TRBD2 (6 bases). The CDR3 is 16 residues long. CDR1 is SGHVS, CDR2 FQNEAQ, per germline. V was trimmed by 7 bases and J by 0 bases, leaving 19 bases between them. CDR3 region: CASTTEWYGSSYEQYF. The CDR3, as DNA: TGTGCCAGCACGACCGAGTGGTACGGGAGCTCCTACGAGCAGTACTTC.

The table lists this clone with a few counts. The V gene is TRBV2, the J gene TRBJ2-7, with TRBD1 identical over 10 bases. There are 14 residues in the CDR3. The germline V gene encodes CDR1 SNHLY and CDR2 FYNNEI. Unmatched junction bases numbered 6, after V lost 8 bases and J lost 2 bases. The CDR3 DNA sequence: TGTGCCAGCTTGCCGGGACAGGGGCCCTACGAGCAGTACTTC. This translates into CASLPGQGPYEQYF.

To note about this clone: The limits of the CDR3 on the DNA are not certain, so only TCRdb's listed CDR3 is given. The V and J genes are TRBV2 and TRBJ1-2; the D call TRBD1 from the table was never checked on the DNA. The V gene's germline CDR1 is SNHLY and CDR2 FYNNEI. Termini included, the CDR3 measures 15 amino acids. The CDR3 is CASSEVGQGNYGYAF.

This rearrangement joins TRBV4-3 to TRBJ2-1, with 8 bases identical to TRBD2. Germline V gives CDR1 LGHNA, CDR2 YSLEER. The CDR3 runs 16 residues. V lost 0 bases and J lost 4; bases outside the gene matches: 5. CDR3 loop: CASSQDRGGYYNEQFF. Here the CDR3 DNA reads TGCGCCAGCAGCCAAGATCGGGGGGGCTATTACAATGAGCAGTTCTTC.

V gene TRBV4-3 combines with J gene TRBJ1-5; 12 bases are shared with TRBD1. The trim removed 4 bases at V and 0 bases at J, leaving 4 bases unmatched. This CDR3 spans 17 amino acids. The germline gives CDR1 LGHNA, CDR2 YSLEER. The CDR3 here is CASSPGQGAHSNQPQHF. The CDR3 DNA is TGCGCCAGCAGCCCGGGACAGGGGGCGCATAGCAATCAGCCCCAGCATTTT.

V usage is TRBV4-3 and J usage is TRBJ1-1; D may be TRBD1 (5 bases). Germline CDR1 reads LGHNA; CDR2 reads YSLEER. The CDR3 has 15 residues. The ends were cut back, 0 bases at V and 1 base at J, with 9 bases in the middle. The CDR3 region is CASSQDLDRNTEAFF. The CDR3 DNA follows: TGCGCCAGCAGCCAAGATCTTGACAGGAACACTGAAGCTTTCTTT.